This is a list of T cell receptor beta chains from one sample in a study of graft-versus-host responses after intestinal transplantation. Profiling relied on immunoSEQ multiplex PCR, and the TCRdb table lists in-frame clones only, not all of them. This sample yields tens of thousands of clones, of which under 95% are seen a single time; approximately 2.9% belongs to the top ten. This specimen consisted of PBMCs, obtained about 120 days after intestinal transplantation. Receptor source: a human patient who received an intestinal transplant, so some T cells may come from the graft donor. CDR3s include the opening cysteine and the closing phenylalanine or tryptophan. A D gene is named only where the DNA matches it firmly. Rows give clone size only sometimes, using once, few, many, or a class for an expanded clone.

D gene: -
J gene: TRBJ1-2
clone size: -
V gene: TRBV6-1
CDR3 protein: CASSVRGELGYTF
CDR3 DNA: TGTGCCAGCAGCGTAAGAGGGGAGTTGGGCTACACCTTC

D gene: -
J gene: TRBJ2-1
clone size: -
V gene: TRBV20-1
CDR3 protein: CSAGEGEEQFF
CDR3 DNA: TGCAGTGCGGGGGAGGGGGAGGAGCAGTTCTTC

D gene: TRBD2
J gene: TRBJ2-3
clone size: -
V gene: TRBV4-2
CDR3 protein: CASSQEVAGGTDTQYF
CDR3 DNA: TGTGCCAGCAGCCAAGAGGTAGCGGGGGGAACAGATACGCAGTATTTT

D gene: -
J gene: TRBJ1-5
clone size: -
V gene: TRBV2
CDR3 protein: CASSEGKYSNQPQHF
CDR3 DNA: TGTGCCAGCAGTGAAGGGAAGTATAGCAATCAGCCCCAGCATTTT

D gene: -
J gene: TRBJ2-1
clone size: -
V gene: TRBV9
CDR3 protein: CASGSSLYNEQFF
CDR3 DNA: TGTGCCAGCGGTTCTAGCCTGTACAATGAGCAGTTCTTC

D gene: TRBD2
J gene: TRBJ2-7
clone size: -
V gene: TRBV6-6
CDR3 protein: CASSYSPGRGEQYF
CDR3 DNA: TGTGCCAGCAGTTACTCACCCGGGAGGGGCGAGCAGTACTTC

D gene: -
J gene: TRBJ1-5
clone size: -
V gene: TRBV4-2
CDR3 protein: CASSQIINQPQHF
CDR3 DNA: TGTGCCAGCAGCCAAATCATAAATCAGCCCCAGCATTTT

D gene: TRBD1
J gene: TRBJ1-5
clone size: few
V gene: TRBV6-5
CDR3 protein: CASNPRQGGGQPQHF
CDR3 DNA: TGTGCCAGCAACCCTCGACAGGGGGGGGGTCAGCCCCAGCATTTT

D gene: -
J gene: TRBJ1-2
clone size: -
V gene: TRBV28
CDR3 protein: CASSFRKTGTFGYTF
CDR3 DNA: TGTGCCAGCAGTTTTAGAAAAACGGGTACATTTGGCTACACCTTC

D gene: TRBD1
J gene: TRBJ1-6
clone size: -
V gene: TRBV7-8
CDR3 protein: CASSYPTGINSPLHF
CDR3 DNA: TGTGCCAGCAGCTACCCGACAGGGATAAATTCACCCCTCCACTTT

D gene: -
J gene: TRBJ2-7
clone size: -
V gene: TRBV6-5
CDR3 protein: CASSYGGTYEQYF
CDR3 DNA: TGTGCCAGCAGTTACGGCGGCACCTACGAGCAGTACTTC

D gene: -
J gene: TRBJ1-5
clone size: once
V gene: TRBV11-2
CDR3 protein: CASSPGGGLYYQPQHF
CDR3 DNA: TGTGCCAGCAGCCCGGGGGGAGGGTTGTATTATCAGCCCCAGCATTTT

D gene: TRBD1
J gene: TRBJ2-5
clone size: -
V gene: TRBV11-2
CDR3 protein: CASSFGQGETQYF
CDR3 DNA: TGTGCCAGCAGCTTCGGACAGGGGGAGACCCAGTACTTC

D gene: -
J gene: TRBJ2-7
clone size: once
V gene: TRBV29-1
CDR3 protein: CSVILPEAYEQYF
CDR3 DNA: TGCAGCGTCATCCTCCCAGAGGCCTACGAGCAGTACTTC